The source of this T cell receptor beta chain is a study of T cell responses to AZD1222 COVID-19 vaccine. In its sample, this clone was seen once. Its antigen is still unknown. The assay was immunoSEQ multiplex PCR, and TCRdb's table has in-frame clones only and misses some. The sample includes around 150,000 clones, 90% to 95% of them seen just once. The CDR3 extends over 13 amino acids. V lost 6 bases and J lost 2, with 11 bases in between. Germline loops: CDR1 MDHEN, CDR2 SYDVKM. Study-level results: After the peak T cell response, and only then, were repertoires sampled. Spike was spanned by vaccine-associated CD4 TCRs, which were dominant at 160-218 and 743-854. Seropositive AZD1222 recipients at baseline numbered only five or six. Close to half of all spike-specific TCRs reportedly target regions of the variants that are unmutated.

J is TRBJ2-7 and V is TRBV28, with a weak D call TRBD1 (6 bases). The sample in question was peripheral blood, obtained 28 days after the second AZD1222 dose. The origin of this receptor is an adult who received the AZD1222 COVID-19 vaccine. CDR3 loop: CASSSGTPYEQYF. CDR3 in DNA: TGTGCCAGCAGCTCAGGGACACCCTACGAGCAGTACTTC.